This TCR beta chain was retrieved from a study of graft-versus-host responses after intestinal transplantation. Turning to the study itself: Recipients were given multivisceral, liver-intestinal, or isolated intestinal transplants.

The CDR3 runs to 15 residues. After removal of 3 bases from V and 4 bases from J, the junction contained 7 bases not matched to a gene. Germline assignment: CDR1 SEHNR and CDR2 FQNEAQ (reference sequence). Generated by immunoSEQ multiplex PCR, the TCRdb table keeps only in-frame clones and is missing some. Of about 130,000 clones in the sample, 85% to 95% are singletons; the top ten hold over 0.15%. In this sample, this clone turned up a few times. Its target is not known. Regarding the study as a whole: Recipient marrow held GvH clones, some first seen in ileum or blood.

This receptor was taken from a human donor who received an intestinal transplant. The chain recombines TRBV7-9 with TRBJ2-3; 7 positions match TRBD1. This material consisted of unstimulated CD4+ T cells sorted from spleen or lymph node cells, taken before intestinal transplant. CDR3 sequence (DNA): TGTGCCAGCAGCTTCCCACAGGGGTCGGCAGATACGCAGTATTTT. Translation: CASSFPQGSADTQYF.